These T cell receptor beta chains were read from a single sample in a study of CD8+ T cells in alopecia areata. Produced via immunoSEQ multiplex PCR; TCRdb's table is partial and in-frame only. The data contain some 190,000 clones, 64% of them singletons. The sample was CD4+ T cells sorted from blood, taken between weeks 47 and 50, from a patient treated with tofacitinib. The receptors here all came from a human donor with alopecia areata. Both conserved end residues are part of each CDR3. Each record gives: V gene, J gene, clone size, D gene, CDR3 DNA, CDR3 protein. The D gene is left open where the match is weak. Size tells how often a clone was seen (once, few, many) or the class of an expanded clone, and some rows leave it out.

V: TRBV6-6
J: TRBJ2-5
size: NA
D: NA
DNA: TGTGCCAGCAGTTACGACCTGTACCAAGAGACCCAGTACTTC
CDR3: CASSYDLYQETQYF

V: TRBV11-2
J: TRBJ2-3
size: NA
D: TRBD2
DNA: TGTGCCAGCAGCTTAGACATTCGGGGGGGGCGCACAGATACGCAGTATTTT
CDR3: CASSLDIRGGRTDTQYF

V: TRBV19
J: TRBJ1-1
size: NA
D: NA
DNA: TGTGCCAGTAGTTTGACTCAATTGGTGTCTGAAGCTTTCTTT
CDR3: CASSLTQLVSEAFF

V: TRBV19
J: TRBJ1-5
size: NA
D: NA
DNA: TGTGCCAGTAGTATCCAGACGGGAGGAAATCAGCCCCAGCATTTT
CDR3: CASSIQTGGNQPQHF

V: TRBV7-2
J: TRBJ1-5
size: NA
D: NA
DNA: TGTGCCAGCAGCTTAGCGTACAGGATAGACCAGCCCCAGCATTTT
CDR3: CASSLAYRIDQPQHF

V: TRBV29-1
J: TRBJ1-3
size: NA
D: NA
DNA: TGCAGCGTTGTCACCTGGTCGGGAAACACCATATATTTT
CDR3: CSVVTWSGNTIYF

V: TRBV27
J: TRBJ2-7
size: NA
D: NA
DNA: TGTGCCAGCGGACGAACAGGTTTAGGGACTTACGAGCAGTACTTC
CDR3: CASGRTGLGTYEQYF

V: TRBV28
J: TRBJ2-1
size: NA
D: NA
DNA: TGTGCCAGCAGGGTGAGTCCGCGGGAGCAGTTCTTC
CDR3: CASRVSPREQFF

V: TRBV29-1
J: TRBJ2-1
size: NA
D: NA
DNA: TGCAGCGTTGAACGAGATCACACAGAGCAGTTCTTC
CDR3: CSVERDHTEQFF

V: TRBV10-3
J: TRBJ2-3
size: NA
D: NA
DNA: TGTGCCATCAGTGAGTCGAGTTCGGGGGCGACCCGCACCGATACGCAGTATTTT
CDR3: CAISESSSGATRTDTQYF

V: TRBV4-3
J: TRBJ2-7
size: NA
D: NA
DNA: TGCGCCAGCAGCCAAGCGGCAGCTAGCTACGAGCAGTACTTC
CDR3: CASSQAAASYEQYF

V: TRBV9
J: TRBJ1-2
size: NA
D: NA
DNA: TGTGCCAGCAGCGTAGTAGGGGGAAGCGGCTACACCTTC
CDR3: CASSVVGGSGYTF

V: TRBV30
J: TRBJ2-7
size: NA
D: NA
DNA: TGTGCCTGGAGTGTACCCTCAACGTACGAGCAGTACTTC
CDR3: CAWSVPSTYEQYF

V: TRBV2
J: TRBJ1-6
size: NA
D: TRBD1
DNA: TGTGCCAGCTCCCTCAAAGGGGGCGGTAATTCACCCCTCCACTTT
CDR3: CASSLKGGGNSPLHF

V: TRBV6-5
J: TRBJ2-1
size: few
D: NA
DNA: TGTGCCAGCAGTTCCCCCCTCGACTTAATGCCGTTCTTC
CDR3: CASSSPLDLMPFF

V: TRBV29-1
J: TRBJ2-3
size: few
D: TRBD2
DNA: TGCAGCGTGGTTGGGACTAGCTCGGCGCAGTATTTT
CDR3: CSVVGTSSAQYF

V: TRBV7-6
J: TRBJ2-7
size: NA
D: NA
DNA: TGTGCCAGCAGCCCGCAGGATTCCTACGAGCAGTACTTC
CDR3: CASSPQDSYEQYF

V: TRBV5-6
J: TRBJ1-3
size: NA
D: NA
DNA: TGTGCCAGCAGCTTTGGGGAATCGGGAAACACCATATATTTT
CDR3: CASSFGESGNTIYF

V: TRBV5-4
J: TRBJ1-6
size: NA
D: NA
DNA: TGTGCCAGCCAGAGTCGGGGCGAATTAGCGGGTTCACCCCTCCACTTT
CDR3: CASQSRGELAGSPLHF

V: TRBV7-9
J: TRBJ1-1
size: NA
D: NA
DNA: TGTGCCAGCAGCTTAGTGTCAGGGAAGAACACTGAAGCTTTCTTT
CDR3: CASSLVSGKNTEAFF

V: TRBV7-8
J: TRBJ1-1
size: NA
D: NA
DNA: TGTGCCAGCAGCCCGGGACACCAGAACACTGAAGCTTTCTTT
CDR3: CASSPGHQNTEAFF

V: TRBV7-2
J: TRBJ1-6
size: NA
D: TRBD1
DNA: TGTGCCAGCAGCTTAACCCCGGGACAGGGGACACCCCTCCACTTT
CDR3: CASSLTPGQGTPLHF

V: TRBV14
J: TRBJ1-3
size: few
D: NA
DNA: TGTGCCAGCAGCCGCGACAGTTTTGGAAACACCATATATTTT
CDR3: CASSRDSFGNTIYF

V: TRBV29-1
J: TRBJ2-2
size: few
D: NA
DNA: TGCAGCGCACAGGAAACCTTTAACACCGGGGAGCTGTTTTTT
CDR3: CSAQETFNTGELFF

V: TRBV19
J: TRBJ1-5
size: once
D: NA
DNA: TGTGCCAGTAGTGCCCGGACAACCCCCAGAGGCAATCAGCCCCAGCATTTT
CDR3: CASSARTTPRGNQPQHF

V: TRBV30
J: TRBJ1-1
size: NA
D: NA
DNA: TGTGCCTGGAGAGAAGGCCCGAACACTGAAGCTTTCTTT
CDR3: CAWREGPNTEAFF

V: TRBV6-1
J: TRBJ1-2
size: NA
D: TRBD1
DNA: TGTGCCAGCAAGAGGGACAGGGCAGGGTATGGCTACACCTTC
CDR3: CASKRDRAGYGYTF

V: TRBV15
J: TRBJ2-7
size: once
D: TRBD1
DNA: TGTGCCACCAGCAGAGTAACAGGGACAGGACCTTACGAGCAGTACTTC
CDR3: CATSRVTGTGPYEQYF

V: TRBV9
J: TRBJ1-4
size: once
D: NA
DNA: TGTGCCAGAATACAGGGAACTAATGAAAAACTGTTTTTT
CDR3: CARIQGTNEKLFF

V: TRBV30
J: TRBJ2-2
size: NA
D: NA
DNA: TGTGCCTGGAGTGGGCTAGCCGGGGAGCTGTTTTTT
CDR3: CAWSGLAGELFF

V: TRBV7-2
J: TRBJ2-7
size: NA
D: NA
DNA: TGTGCCAGCAGCTTAGTTGGAGGCTACGAGCAGTACTTC
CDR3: CASSLVGGYEQYF

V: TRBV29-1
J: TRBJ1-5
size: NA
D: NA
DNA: TGCAGCGTTGCCCGGGACGGTAATCAGCCCCAGCATTTT
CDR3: CSVARDGNQPQHF

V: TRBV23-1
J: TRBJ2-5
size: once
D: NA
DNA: TGCGCCAGCAGTCATTTTAAGGGTTTTTCCGTAGAGACCCAGTACTTC
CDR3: CASSHFKGFSVETQYF